The 18 T cell receptor beta chains listed next were all sequenced from one sample in a study of shared clonotypes between healthy human individuals. TCRdb keeps only in-frame clones here, not all; method: immunoSEQ multiplex PCR. Among 2 million to 2.5 million clones listed, under 95% were seen once. Sequencing input: naive CD4+ T cells from PBMCs. Subset specified: CD45RA+ positively selected. The receptors come from a man younger than 35 in good health. Some clones in this sample may be carry-over from other donors' samples.

V is TRBV7-9 and J is TRBJ2-5; D is ambiguous. CDR1 is SEHNR, CDR2 FQNEAQ, per germline (reference sequence). V gave up 5 bases and J gave up 5 bases, with 6 bases separating them. The CDR3 consists of 11 residues. The CDR3 DNA is TGTGCCAGCAGCAAAGGGGAGACCCAGTACTTC. Protein sequence: CASSKGETQYF.

The CDR3 loop is CASSEVAGGVDTQYF. CDR3 bases: TGTGCCAGTAGTGAAGTAGCGGGAGGGGTAGATACGCAGTATTTT. J is TRBJ2-3 and V is TRBV19; 11 positions agree with TRBD2. Trimming took 5 bases from V and 5 from J; bases not matched to a gene: 6. This CDR3 region has 15 residues. The germline V gene encodes CDR1 LNHDA and CDR2 SQIVND (reference sequence).

To note about this clone: The same CDR3 also results from other DNA sequences found in this sample. The chain combines TRBV5-4 with TRBJ1-4, with 7 bases that match TRBD1. Germline assignment: CDR1 SGHNT and CDR2 YYREEE (reference sequence). V shed 0 bases and J 1 base; nucleotides not matched to a gene: 0. This CDR3 is 15 amino acids long. The CDR3 DNA reads TGTGCCAGCAGCTTGGCAGGGGGAACTAATGAAAAACTGTTTTTT. This translates into CASSLAGGTNEKLFF.

This chain links TRBV7-2 with TRBJ1-2; D is unclear. The CDR3 covers 14 residues. Germline CDR1 SGHTA, CDR2 FQGNSA. Trimming pared 1 base from V and 7 bases from J, leaving 13 bases between. CDR3 amino acids: CASSLGDILRGYTF. CDR3 sequence (DNA): TGTGCCAGCAGCTTAGGCGACATATTGCGTGGCTACACCTTC.

V is TRBV10-3 and J is TRBJ2-1, with D perhaps TRBD1 or TRBD2 (5 bases each). The CDR3 is 16 residues long. V lost 0 bases, J lost 8 bases, and 17 bases lay in between. The germline V gene has CDR1 ENHRY and CDR2 SYGVKD. The CDR3 DNA reads as TGTGCCATCAGTGAGTCGTTGGAGATTTGGGGACATGAGCAGTTCTTC. Amino acids: CAISESLEIWGHEQFF.

The gene calls are TRBV11-2 and TRBJ1-2; TRBD1 matches at 7 bases. Germline V gene lookup returns CDR1 SGHAT and CDR2 FQNNGV. The length of the CDR3 is 11 residues. The ends lost 7 bases at V and 8 bases at J; junction bases unmatched: 4. CDR3 protein: CASNNRGGYTF. In DNA, the CDR3 is TGTGCCAGCAACAACAGGGGCGGCTACACCTTC.

DNA of the CDR3: TGTGCCAGCAGCTTAGGGCCACCATGGGACGTCAATGAGCAGTTCTTC. The encoded protein is CASSLGPPWDVNEQFF. The gene calls are TRBV7-7 and TRBJ2-1, with D perhaps matching TRBD1 or TRBD2 (5 bases each). The V gene lost 1 base and the J gene lost 6 bases, with 16 bases spanning the gap. Per germline, CDR1 SSHAT and CDR2 FNYEAQ (reference sequence). This CDR3 contains 16 residues.

V and J are TRBV11-2 and TRBJ2-5; 14 bases line up with TRBD2. Trimming at V came to 5 bases and at J to 6 bases, leaving 5 bases not matched to a gene. The CDR3 has 15 amino acids. CDR1 and CDR2 from the germline V gene are SGHAT and FQNNGV. CDR3 DNA sequence: TGTGCCAGCAGCGCCCGACTAGCGGGAGGGAAGACCCAGTACTTC. Encoded protein: CASSARLAGGKTQYF.

This clone turned up a few times. This CDR3 reads CASSPDRMNTEAFF. The CDR3 DNA follows: TGTGCCAGCTCACCGGACAGGATGAACACTGAAGCTTTCTTT. V is TRBV18 and J is TRBJ1-1, with TRBD1 matching 7 bases. Germline V gives CDR1 KGHSH, CDR2 LQKENI. V trimming: 3 bases; J trimming: 0 bases; junction bases outside the gene matches: 1. The CDR3 has 14 amino acids.

The chain recombines TRBV9 with TRBJ1-1; 7 bases align to TRBD1. The V gene's germline CDR1 is SGDLS and CDR2 YYNGEE. This CDR3 contains 15 residues. Losses at the gene ends were 0 bases for V and 3 bases for J; bases not matched to a gene: 5. CDR3: CASSVENRGDTEAFF. In nucleotides, the CDR3 is TGTGCCAGCAGCGTAGAAAACAGGGGAGACACTGAAGCTTTCTTT.

The chain joins TRBV5-1 to TRBJ2-1; tentatively, D is TRBD1 (6 bases). The germline V gene has CDR1 SGHRS and CDR2 YFSETQ. V was pared by 3 bases and J by 1 base, with 11 bases between. The CDR3 contains 15 residues. In nucleotides, the CDR3 is TGCGCCAGCAGCTACGTACAGGGTTCCTACAATGAGCAGTTCTTC. Amino acid sequence: CASSYVQGSYNEQFF.

The genes are TRBV2 and TRBJ1-4, with D possibly being TRBD1 (5 bases). Germline lookup yields CDR1 SNHLY and CDR2 FYNNEI. V was cut by 3 bases and J by 8 bases, with 16 bases left in between. CDR3 size: 15 residues. CDR3 in amino acids: CASSDPDSLGEKLFF. CDR3 in DNA: TGTGCCAGCAGTGATCCAGACAGCTTGGGAGAAAAACTGTTTTTT.

V and J are TRBV5-1 and TRBJ2-4; 7 bases are shared with TRBD2. Germline CDR1 reads SGHRS; CDR2 reads YFSETQ. V dropped 0 bases and J dropped 4; count of bases not matched to a gene: 10. CDR3 size: 17 residues. The CDR3 sequence is CASSLAPTGGHKNIQYF. CDR3 in DNA: TGCGCCAGCAGCTTGGCCCCGACGGGGGGTCATAAAAACATTCAGTACTTC. The whole variable domain, remainder taken from reference TRBV5-1 and TRBJ2-4, is KAGVTQTPRYLIKTRGQQVTLSCSPISGHRSVSWYQQTPGQGLQFLFEYFSETQRNKGNFPGRFSGRQFSNSRSEMNVSTLELGDSALYLCASSLAPTGGHKNIQYFGAGTRLSVL.

For this clone: A junction boundary mismatches the germline segment, possibly from a read error. The genes are TRBV5-1 and TRBJ2-7, with TRBD1 matching over 8 bases. Germline assignment: CDR1 SGHRS and CDR2 YFSETQ. CDR3 length: 13 residues. CDR3 coding DNA: TGCGCCAGCAGCTTGGAGGGACGGACAGGGCGAAACTTC. Its translation: CASSLEGRTGRNF.

This rearrangement joins TRBV4-1 to TRBJ2-2; 8 bases match TRBD1. Germline loops: CDR1 MGHRA, CDR2 YSYEKL. The CDR3 spans 16 residues. The junction had 5 bases not matched to a gene; V was cut back by 4 bases and J by 1 base. This CDR3 reads CASSRQGSLNTGELFF. CDR3 DNA sequence: TGCGCCAGCAGCCGACAGGGGTCCCTGAACACCGGGGAGCTGTTTTTT.

This clone was seen a single time. The junction and the germline gene differ at one end; a read error may be behind it. This chain connects TRBV6-5 to TRBJ2-1; 11 bases match TRBD2. This CDR3 comprises 13 residues. Germline assignment: CDR1 MNHEY and CDR2 SVGAGI. This CDR3 reads CASSTGLAARMVF. CDR3 in DNA: TGTGCCAGCAGCACGGGACTAGCGGCTCGCATGGTCTTC.

About this clone: Other nucleotide sequences in the sample specify the same CDR3. The chain couples TRBV9 to TRBJ1-4; a weak D match, TRBD1 (5 bases). The V gene lost 0 bases and the J gene lost 5 bases, with 11 bases spanning the gap. From germline, CDR1 is SGDLS and CDR2 YYNGEE. The CDR3 extends over 15 amino acids. The CDR3 DNA reads TGTGCCAGCAGCGTAGGTGGGGGTGTCAATGAAAAACTGTTTTTT. This gives the protein CASSVGGGVNEKLFF.

In DNA, the CDR3 is TGTGCCAGCAGCATGGGCGGACATTTCTCTGGGGCCAACGTCCTGACTTTC. This codes for CASSMGGHFSGANVLTF. The rearrangement joins TRBV9 to TRBJ2-6; the D gene is possibly TRBD1 (5 bases). V dropped 4 bases and J dropped 0 bases, with 14 bases sitting between them. Germline V gene lookup returns CDR1 SGDLS and CDR2 YYNGEE. The CDR3 contains 17 residues.